Described below is a single T cell receptor (beta chain) sequence and its context. Its antigen is unidentified. Genomic DNA templated the TCR beta VDJ and CDR3 profiling. From the reads, TCRdb called clonotypes with MiXCR, one entry per CDR3 protein. The sample consists of roughly 100,000 distinct CDR3 sequences, around 68% of them appearing once. This CDR3 has 16 residues. V trimming: 5 bases; J trimming: 4 bases; junction bases outside the gene matches: 7. In germline, CDR1 is MGHDK, CDR2 SYGVNS. Patients picked for sequencing had shown CD8+CD57+ cell expansion detected by flow cytometry. This entry is derived from a study of CD8+CD57+ T cells in acquired aplastic anemia. Study as a whole: Recorded DNA amounts for sorted CD4+ and CD8+ cells had an average of around 3.4 ug. Study outcomes and limitations: Statistical testing detected no significant gap in CD8+ Simpson's diversity between patients and controls.

This TCR was sampled from a human donor with aplastic anemia. The chain combines TRBV25-1 with TRBJ2-3; 12 nucleotides line up with TRBD2. The specimen was sorted CD4+, CD8+, or CD8+CD57+ T cells (not recorded which) from PBMCs. The CDR3 DNA reads TGTGCCAGCAGTCCACTATCTAGCGGGGGGGCAGATACGCAGTATTTT. Translating it yields CASSPLSSGGADTQYF.